A single sample gave rise to the 5 T cell receptor beta chains below, sequenced in a study of identical twins. TCRdb ran MiXCR on the 5' RACE reads and lists one entry per CDR3 protein. The table includes around 1.7 million distinct CDR3 sequences, about 32% detected once. Sequencing used cord blood. These receptor sequences come from a newborn girl in good health.

The chain carries TRBV20-1 and TRBJ1-2; the D gene is possibly TRBD1 (6 bases). The CDR3 loop spans 16 amino acids. V shed 3 bases and J shed 6 bases, with 23 bases lying between them. Germline V CDR1 and CDR2: DFQATT, SNEGSKA (reference sequence). CDR3 sequence: CSASTSFGRGRNGYTF. The DNA for the CDR3 is TGCAGTGCTAGTACATCCTTCGGGAGGGGGAGAAATGGCTACACCTTC.

Note on this clonotype: At one boundary the junction diverges from the germline segment, which might be a read error. V is TRBV5-6 and J is TRBJ2-1; no clear D gene. The CDR3 totals 11 residues. Germline assignment: CDR1 SGHDT and CDR2 YYEEEE. The CDR3 region is CTSSSRNEQFF. CDR3 nucleotide sequence: TGTACCAGCAGCTCGAGGAATGAGCAGTTCTTC.

In this sample, this clonotype turned up many times. The chain links TRBV29-1 to TRBJ2-7; weak D call: TRBD1 (5 bases). Trimming removed 2 bases from V and 1 base from J, with 9 bases in between. The CDR3 is 13 amino acids. In germline, CDR1 is SQVTM, CDR2 ANQGSEA. This chain's CDR3 is CSVEQGTSYEQYF. The CDR3 DNA sequence: TGCAGCGTTGAACAGGGCACTTCCTACGAGCAGTACTTC.

This sequence joins TRBV24-1 and TRBJ1-1; D not certain. Germline loops: CDR1 KGHDR, CDR2 SFDVKD. The CDR3 totals 14 residues. The ends were cut back, 3 bases at V and 4 bases at J, with 11 bases in the middle. The CDR3 protein is CATSDTARTTEAFF. The CDR3 DNA is TGTGCCACCAGTGATACGGCGAGAACCACTGAAGCTTTCTTT.

The genes are TRBV29-1 and TRBJ2-4; D ambiguous. The J call may not be correct, given that the DNA end is closer to TRBJ2-5. Germline assignment: CDR1 SQVTM and CDR2 ANQGSEA. This CDR3 region has 13 residues. CDR3 DNA: TGCAGCGTTGAAGATTCCCCTGGAGAGACCCAGTACTTC. Its protein product is CSVEDSPGETQYF.